A selection of T cell receptor beta chains follows, all from one sample in a study of T cell changes during pregnancy in multiple sclerosis. Only in-frame clones appear in the TCRdb table, and some are missing; sequencing was by immunoSEQ multiplex PCR. The data show roughly 87,000 clones, roughly nine tenths seen once. This material consisted of PBMCs, taken in the first trimester of pregnancy. All receptors come from a female donor in good health, serving as a control in a pregnancy study. Some clones in this sample may be carry-over from other donors' samples. The CDR3 runs from the conserved cysteine through the conserved F or W. Each record gives: D gene, J gene, clone size, V gene, CDR3 DNA, CDR3 protein. The D gene is left open where the match is weak. Clone size is stated in some rows and not others, as once, few, many or a class when expanded.

. | TRBJ1-2 | . | TRBV12-5 | TGTGCTAGTGGTTTGGATGGAGCCTATGGCTACACCTTC | CASGLDGAYGYTF
TRBD1 | TRBJ2-7 | . | TRBV5-6 | TGTGCCAGCAGCTTGGTGGGTCCAGCCAGGGGGAACGAGCAGTACTTC | CASSLVGPARGNEQYF
TRBD1 | TRBJ1-2 | once | TRBV11-2 | TGTGCCAGCAGCTTAACGACAGGGGGGGTGGAAGGCTACACCTTC | CASSLTTGGVEGYTF
. | TRBJ1-4 | . | TRBV6-1 | TGTGCCAGCATGGAGGGCGGCAATGAAAAACTGTTTTTT | CASMEGGNEKLFF
. | TRBJ2-4 | . | TRBV11-1 | TGTGCCAGCAGCTTGCAAGCGGTAGCCAAAAACATTCAGTACTTC | CASSLQAVAKNIQYF
. | TRBJ2-1 | . | TRBV7-9 | TGTGCCAGCAGCTTAGTCCCTAGCGCGGGAAATGAGCAGTTCTTC | CASSLVPSAGNEQFF
. | TRBJ2-1 | . | TRBV11-3 | TGTGCCAGCAGCCCGGCGGTTGGTGAGCAGTTCTTC | CASSPAVGEQFF
. | TRBJ1-3 | once | TRBV4-2 | TGTGCCAGCAGCCAAAGCCCCTACCTGGGAAGGGAGTCGGGAGACACCATATATTTT | CASSQSPYLGRESGDTIYF
. | TRBJ2-1 | . | TRBV6-5 | TGTGCCAGCACGAGCCATTCCTACAATGAGCAGTTCTTC | CASTSHSYNEQFF
. | TRBJ2-1 | . | TRBV4-2 | TGTGCCAGCAGGAGAACCTCTAGCTCCTTGGGAGATGAGCAGTTCTTC | CASRRTSSSLGDEQFF
TRBD1 | TRBJ2-7 | . | TRBV7-8 | TGTGCCAGCAGCTTATCAGACGGCGGGACAGGGTTCTACGAGCAGTACTTC | CASSLSDGGTGFYEQYF
. | TRBJ2-7 | . | TRBV5-6 | TGTGCCAGCATGGGGGAGGAGGGACCCGACAGCTACGAGCAGTACTTC | CASMGEEGPDSYEQYF
TRBD2 | TRBJ2-1 | . | TRBV5-4 | TGTGCCAGCAGCTTGGAGAGGAGCGGGGGCCCCAATGAGCAGTTCTTC | CASSLERSGGPNEQFF
TRBD2 | TRBJ2-4 | . | TRBV30 | TGTGCCTGGAGGCTAGCGGGCCTACCGGGGCTCAAAAACATTCAGTACTTC | CAWRLAGLPGLKNIQYF
. | TRBJ1-6 | . | TRBV7-2 | TGTGCCAGCAGCTCCACGACAGGTGGATCACCCCTCCACTTT | CASSSTTGGSPLHF
. | TRBJ2-7 | . | TRBV5-6 | TGTGCCAGCAGCTTCGGTTTCTACGAGCAGTACTTC | CASSFGFYEQYF
. | TRBJ1-1 | . | TRBV27 | TGTGCCAGCAGTTTATTTGTGAGGGACACTGAAGCTTTCTTT | CASSLFVRDTEAFF
TRBD2 | TRBJ2-7 | . | TRBV7-9 | TGTGCCAGCAGCTTAGCTAGCGGGATCGGCGAGCAGTACTTC | CASSLASGIGEQYF
TRBD1 | TRBJ1-1 | . | TRBV13 | TGTGCCAGCAGCTCGGGACAGGGTAACACTGAAGCTTTCTTT | CASSSGQGNTEAFF
. | TRBJ1-5 | few | TRBV4-1 | TGCGCCAGCAGCCAAGGAAATCTCATAGGCAATCAGCCCCAGCATTTT | CASSQGNLIGNQPQHF
TRBD2 | TRBJ2-3 | . | TRBV7-9 | TGTGCCAGCAGCTTACCCGGGACTATAGACACAGATACGCAGTATTTT | CASSLPGTIDTDTQYF
. | TRBJ1-3 | . | TRBV27 | TGTGCCAGCAGTTCCTGGGGAGCTGGAAGCACCATATATTTT | CASSSWGAGSTIYF
. | TRBJ2-7 | . | TRBV5-1 | TGCGCCAGCAGCTTGGGACAGGCGTCCTACGAGCAGTACTTC | CASSLGQASYEQYF
TRBD2 | TRBJ2-3 | . | TRBV28 | TGTGCCAGCAGTTCCCCCGCGGGAGGGCCAGGGGGGGAGCAGTATTTT | CASSSPAGGPGGEQYF
TRBD2 | TRBJ2-7 | . | TRBV11-1 | TGTGCCAGCAGCTGGGGACTAAGCCTTAGCTACGAGCAGTACTTC | CASSWGLSLSYEQYF
. | TRBJ1-2 | . | TRBV5-4 | TGTGCCAGCAGCTTCGGTTATAACTATGGCTACACCTTC | CASSFGYNYGYTF
TRBD2 | TRBJ2-3 | many | TRBV5-1 | TGCGCCAGCAGCCCCCTTAGCGGGAGCCCGACAGATACGCAGTATTTT | CASSPLSGSPTDTQYF
TRBD1 | TRBJ1-3 | once | TRBV5-6 | TGTGCCAGCAGCTTGGGACAGGGGAAAAACACCATATATTTT | CASSLGQGKNTIYF
. | TRBJ1-1 | once | TRBV7-9 | TGTGCCAGCAGCCAGGCTCAGGGCTACACTGAAGCTTTCTTT | CASSQAQGYTEAFF
. | TRBJ2-4 | . | TRBV4-1 | TGCGCCAGCAGCCAAAGGGCAGAGGGAGCCAAAAACATTCAGTACTTC | CASSQRAEGAKNIQYF
. | TRBJ2-5 | . | TRBV10-1 | TGCGCCAGCAGTGATGGGGGGGCGGGGACCCAGTACTTC | CASSDGGAGTQYF
. | TRBJ2-1 | once | TRBV27 | TGTGCCAGCAGTTTAAGAACAGGGCCGTACAATGAGCAGTTCTTC | CASSLRTGPYNEQFF
. | TRBJ2-1 | . | TRBV9 | TGTGCCAGCAGCGTAGTGGGAGGGGGGGCTGGGAGTGAGCAGTTCTTC | CASSVVGGGAGSEQFF
. | TRBJ2-1 | . | TRBV27 | TGTGCCAGCAGTGGGAGAGGAGAGCAGTTCTTC | CASSGRGEQFF
TRBD2 | TRBJ2-1 | . | TRBV11-2 | TGTGCCAGCAGCCCGGGGGTGGCGGGGGTAGGCAATGAGCAGTTCTTC | CASSPGVAGVGNEQFF
. | TRBJ1-2 | . | TRBV6-5 | TGTGCCAGCAGTTACTCGGGGCCTGGCTATGGCTACACCTTC | CASSYSGPGYGYTF
TRBD2 | TRBJ2-3 | . | TRBV29-1 | TGCAGCGTTGGACCAGCGGGAGACACAGATACGCAGTATTTT | CSVGPAGDTDTQYF
. | TRBJ2-7 | once | TRBV5-1 | TGCGCCAGCAGCTTGGCCCTATCGGGGGAGCAGTACTTC | CASSLALSGEQYF
TRBD2 | TRBJ2-4 | once | TRBV4-1 | TGCGCCAGCAGCCACCCCAGCGGGAGGGGGGGGCAAAACATTCAGTACTTC | CASSHPSGRGGQNIQYF
. | TRBJ1-6 | . | TRBV28 | TGTGCCAGCAGTAAGGGGGGGAATTCACCCCTCCACTTT | CASSKGGNSPLHF
TRBD2 | TRBJ2-3 | . | TRBV6-1 | TGTGCCAGCAGTGAAATATCTAGCGGGGTCACAGATACGCAGTATTTT | CASSEISSGVTDTQYF
. | TRBJ2-5 | once | TRBV11-2 | TGTGCCAGCAGCTTAGAATCGGCGCGGCCTCAAGAGACCCAGTACTTC | CASSLESARPQETQYF
TRBD2 | TRBJ2-1 | once | TRBV5-1 | TGCGCCAGCAGCTTGGGACTAGCGGGAGATGAGCAGTTCTTC | CASSLGLAGDEQFF
. | TRBJ2-3 | . | TRBV2 | TGTGCCACCGTCCGGGGGACGCAGTATTTT | CATVRGTQYF
TRBD2 | TRBJ2-6 | once | TRBV6-1 | TGTGCCAGCAGTGGGACTAGTTCTGGGGCCAACGTCCTGACTTTC | CASSGTSSGANVLTF
. | TRBJ2-3 | . | TRBV7-7 | TGTGCCAGCAGCTTAGGGGTAGCGGGCACAGATACGCAGTATTTT | CASSLGVAGTDTQYF
. | TRBJ1-1 | . | TRBV7-2 | TGTGCCAGCAGCTTGGCGGGGCGGAACACTGAAGCTTTCTTT | CASSLAGRNTEAFF
TRBD1 | TRBJ1-2 | few | TRBV19 | TGTGCCAGTAGTATAGGGACAGGGGAAGGCTACACCTTC | CASSIGTGEGYTF
. | TRBJ1-2 | . | TRBV7-2 | TGTGCCAGCAGCTTAGGCGGCAGTAACTATGGCTACACCTTC | CASSLGGSNYGYTF
. | TRBJ2-2 | . | TRBV5-1 | TGCGCCAGCAGGGCAGAAGTTAACACCGGGGAGCTGTTTTTT | CASRAEVNTGELFF
TRBD2 | TRBJ2-3 | . | TRBV7-9 | TGTGCCAGCAGCTGGGCTAGACTAGCGGGGGGGCAGCGGACAGATACGCAGTATTTT | CASSWARLAGGQRTDTQYF
. | TRBJ1-1 | . | TRBV2 | TGTGCCAGCAGCGGACGGGGGAGGACTGAAGCTTTCTTT | CASSGRGRTEAFF
TRBD1 | TRBJ1-6 | . | TRBV6-4 | TGTGCCAGCAGTACAGATCAGGGGGTCAATTCACCCCTCCACTTT | CASSTDQGVNSPLHF
TRBD1 | TRBJ1-6 | . | TRBV7-9 | TGTGCCAGCAGCTACTGGACAGGGAGCGATTCACCCCTCCACTTT | CASSYWTGSDSPLHF
. | TRBJ2-2 | few | TRBV27 | TGTGCCAGCAGTTTAACGAGGAACACCGGGGAGCTGTTTTTT | CASSLTRNTGELFF
TRBD1 | TRBJ1-2 | . | TRBV7-9 | TGTGCCAGCAGCTCTTACGGGCAGGGACAGAACTATGGCTACACCTTC | CASSSYGQGQNYGYTF
. | TRBJ1-6 | . | TRBV18 | TGTGCCAGCTCACCACCGATCGGTTCACCCCTCCACTTT | CASSPPIGSPLHF
. | TRBJ1-6 | . | TRBV9 | TGTGCCAGCAGCGTAGAGGGAGACATCTCACCCCTCCACTTT | CASSVEGDISPLHF
TRBD2 | TRBJ2-3 | once | TRBV4-1 | TGCGCCAGCAGATCCTATAGCGGGAGGGGGGATACGCAGTATTTT | CASRSYSGRGDTQYF
. | TRBJ1-1 | medium-sized | TRBV30 | TGTGCCTGGAGTTGGAGGGAGAACACTGAAGCTTTCTTT | CAWSWRENTEAFF